What follows are 10 T cell receptor beta chains derived from one specimen sequenced in a study of T cell repertoires in cytomegalovirus infection. TCRdb reprocessed the reads via MiXCR and lists one record per CDR3 protein. The sample has approximately 270,000 distinct CDR3 sequences; roughly a fifth are singletons. The antigens these receptors bind are not known. The sequences come from cultured PBMCs, collected from culture after CMV antigen stimulation. Every receptor here comes from a human donor in good health (CMV status not recorded). Some clones in this sample may be carry-over from other donors' samples.

The gene calls are TRBV19 and TRBJ1-5; unclear D gene. Per germline, CDR1 LNHDA and CDR2 SQIVND (reference sequence). The V gene lost 7 bases and the J gene lost 5 bases, with 15 bases spanning the gap. This CDR3 has 14 amino acids. CDR3 loop: CASTPLGSHQPQHF. DNA for the CDR3: TGTGCCAGTACCCCCTTAGGGAGCCATCAGCCCCAGCATTTT.

This clonotype was found a few times. This rearrangement joins TRBV6-5 to TRBJ2-7, with TRBD1 matching 7 bases. Germline V CDR1 and CDR2: MNHEY, SVGAGI. Trimming took 5 bases from V and 3 from J; bases not matched to a gene: 10. The CDR3 runs to 15 residues. The CDR3 here is CASSRRRDSNYEQYF. In nucleotides, the CDR3 is TGTGCCAGCAGTAGACGCCGGGACAGCAACTACGAGCAGTACTTC.

Only a few counts were recorded for this clonotype. The rearrangement joins TRBV6-1 to TRBJ2-3; D is undetermined. In germline, CDR1 is MNHNS, CDR2 SASEGT. V was clipped by 5 bases and J by 2 bases, with 14 bases between them. This CDR3 spans 15 amino acids. The chain's CDR3 is CASSYSYVDTDTQYF. The CDR3, as DNA: TGTGCCAGCAGTTACTCGTATGTTGACACAGATACGCAGTATTTT.

The chain recombines TRBV5-1 with TRBJ2-5, with TRBD1 matching 8 bases. CDR1 SGHRS and CDR2 YFSETQ come from the germline V gene. This CDR3 contains 14 residues. V was clipped by 4 bases and J by 1 base; unmatched bases: 3. CDR3 DNA: TGCGCCAGCAGCGCGGACAGGGCCCAAGAGACCCAGTACTTC. It codes for CASSADRAQETQYF. The complete variable domain, with remaining parts taken from reference TRBV5-1 and TRBJ2-5, reads KAGVTQTPRYLIKTRGQQVTLSCSPISGHRSVSWYQQTPGQGLQFLFEYFSETQRNKGNFPGRFSGRQFSNSRSEMNVSTLELGDSALYLCASSADRAQETQYFGPGTRLLVL.

This clonotype has just a few counts. The chain recombines TRBV7-8 with TRBJ2-3; D gene ambiguous. With 1 base removed from V and 2 bases from J, the gap between germline ends came to 16 bases. The CDR3 is made up of 17 amino acids. Germline V CDR1 and CDR2: SGHVS, FQNEAQ. CDR3 loop: CASSLVRINLHTDTQYF. CDR3 nucleotides: TGTGCCAGCAGCTTAGTAAGAATTAACCTACACACAGATACGCAGTATTTT. Full variable domain (remainder filled in from reference TRBV7-8 and TRBJ2-3): GAGVSQSPRYKVAKRGQDVALRCDPISGHVSLFWYQQALGQGPEFLTYFQNEAQLDKSGLPSDRFFAERPEGSVSTLKIQRTQQEDSAVYLCASSLVRINLHTDTQYFGPGTRLTVL.

This clonotype was counted between two and nine times. V is TRBV7-6 and J is TRBJ2-7; D is undetermined. Trimming stripped 3 bases from V and 3 bases from J, with 6 bases between. The CDR3 is 12 residues long. Germline CDR1 is SGHVS and CDR2 is FNYEAQ. The CDR3 region has the DNA TGTGCCAGCAGCTTTGCGGACTACGAGCAGTACTTC. It is translated as CASSFADYEQYF.

The chain has TRBV19 and TRBJ2-1; D is ambiguous. The CDR3 is 12 residues long. Germline V lookup: CDR1 LNHDA, CDR2 SQIVND (reference sequence). V was pared by 4 bases and J by 4 bases, with 5 bases between. For the CDR3, the DNA is TGTGCCAGTAGTACAGTTTACAATGAGCAGTTCTTC. This codes for CASSTVYNEQFF.

This clonotype was counted between two and nine times. J is TRBJ1-2 and V is TRBV7-9; 8 nucleotides align to TRBD1. With 5 bases clipped from V and 6 bases from J, the junction kept 11 bases outside the gene matches. This CDR3 is 15 amino acids long. Germline values: CDR1 SEHNR, CDR2 FQNEAQ (reference sequence). CDR3 loop: CASSHTGGSRNGYTF. DNA for the CDR3: TGTGCCAGCAGCCACACAGGGGGTTCTCGAAATGGCTACACCTTC.

The chain carries TRBV28 and TRBJ1-2; D gene ambiguous. Looked up from germline, CDR1 is MDHEN and CDR2 is SYDVKM. V gave up 4 bases and J gave up 1 base, with 1 base separating them. This CDR3 is built from 11 residues. The CDR3 reads CASSYNYGYTF. The CDR3 nucleotides read TGTGCCAGCAGTTATAACTATGGCTACACCTTC.

This clonotype was counted at least ten times. The rearrangement joins TRBV11-2 to TRBJ2-3; 7 nucleotides match TRBD2. V was pared by 4 bases and J by 1 base, with 26 bases of the junction left unmatched. In germline, CDR1 is SGHAT, CDR2 FQNNGV. The CDR3 spans 22 residues. CDR3: CASSYPGRGSGHKTGGTDTQYF. In DNA form, the CDR3 reads TGTGCCAGCAGCTACCCTGGGAGGGGTAGCGGGCACAAAACGGGAGGCACAGATACGCAGTATTTT. Drawing the rest from reference TRBV11-2 and TRBJ2-3, the complete variable domain is EAGVAQSPRYKIIEKRQSVAFWCNPISGHATLYWYQQILGQGPKLLIQFQNNGVVDDSQLPKDRFSAERLKGVDSTLKIQPAKLEDSAVYLCASSYPGRGSGHKTGGTDTQYFGPGTRLTVL.